The next 8 T cell receptor beta chains were all read from a single sample in a study of T cells in Graves' hyperthyroidism and ophthalmopathy. TCR beta CDR3 regions were amplified from RNA. The HTBI primer set served for first-round RT-PCR of the TCR CDR3. TCRdb re-called the multiplex PCR reads with MiXCR, one entry per CDR3 protein. The table has hundreds of thousands of distinct CDR3 sequences, about a sixth seen once; the top ten hold approximately 30%. Sequencing input: blood. The receptor set was obtained from a woman between 18 and 29 years old with Graves' ophthalmopathy.

The chain uses TRBV29-1 and TRBJ2-1, with TRBD2 identical over 14 bases. With 6 bases clipped from V and 1 base from J, the junction kept 17 bases outside the gene matches. Germline CDR1 SQVTM, CDR2 ANQGSEA. The CDR3 has 20 amino acids. In DNA form, the CDR3 reads TGCAGCGTCTCCTACCCCGGGACTAGCGGGAGAGGGGGTTCCTACAATGAGCAGTTCTTC. Amino acid sequence: CSVSYPGTSGRGGSYNEQFF.

This clonotype appeared many times. The rearrangement joins TRBV7-6 to TRBJ2-3; D ambiguous. The CDR3 totals 14 residues. V lost 1 base, J lost 0 bases, and 5 bases lay in between. Looked up from germline, CDR1 is SGHVS and CDR2 is FNYEAQ. The chain's CDR3 is CASSLGMSTDTQYF. In DNA form, the CDR3 reads TGTGCCAGCAGCTTAGGTATGAGCACAGATACGCAGTATTTT.

This clonotype was seen ten or more times. The CDR3 DNA is TGTGCCAGCAGCTTAGATTTGGGAAACACCATATATTTT. Translation: CASSLDLGNTIYF. The chain couples TRBV7-2 to TRBJ1-3; D is unclear. In germline, CDR1 is SGHTA, CDR2 FQGNSA. The CDR3 extends over 13 amino acids. V was shortened by 1 base and J by 4 bases, with 5 bases between the two germline ends.

The table lists this clonotype with many counts. The V call is TRBV2, the J call TRBJ2-3; no clear D. This CDR3 region has 15 residues. Germline values: CDR1 SNHLY, CDR2 FYNNEI. V was pared by 8 bases and J by 5 bases, with 20 bases between. The DNA for the CDR3 is TGTGCCAGCCTCCTCGGCTTCCTACCCCAAGATACGCAGTATTTT. Encoded protein: CASLLGFLPQDTQYF.

V and J are TRBV28 and TRBJ2-7, with 9 bases fitting TRBD1. The V segment lost 5 bases and the J segment 4 bases; nucleotides outside the gene matches: 12. The CDR3 has 16 amino acids. Germline CDR1 is MDHEN and CDR2 is SYDVKM. This CDR3 is CASSLKPGTGRYEQYF. Here the CDR3 DNA reads TGTGCCAGCAGTCTCAAACCAGGGACAGGGAGGTACGAGCAGTACTTC.

V usage is TRBV4-1 and J usage is TRBJ2-1, with D maybe TRBD2 (5 bases). Between the trimmed V and J ends, which lost 3 bases and 4 bases, there was a span of 16 bases. CDR3 length equals 16 residues. Germline lookup yields CDR1 MGHRA and CDR2 YSYEKL. The CDR3 is CASSQVQTLDYNEQFF. The CDR3 DNA follows: TGCGCCAGCAGCCAGGTACAGACACTAGATTACAATGAGCAGTTCTTC.

This clonotype was counted many times. The chain joins TRBV7-9 to TRBJ2-7; no firm D call. Germline CDR1 SEHNR, CDR2 FQNEAQ (reference sequence). CDR3 length equals 15 residues. V lost 0 bases to trimming and J lost 3 bases, with 12 bases between them. The CDR3 sequence: CASSLALDPFYEQYF. For the CDR3, the DNA is TGTGCCAGCAGCTTAGCTTTGGACCCCTTCTACGAGCAGTACTTC.

This clonotype was detected ten times or more. V is TRBV3-1 and J is TRBJ1-2; D is ambiguous. Germline CDR1 reads LGHDT; CDR2 reads YNNKEL (reference sequence). This CDR3 spans 13 amino acids. V lost 0 bases to trimming and J lost 2 bases, with 4 bases between them. The CDR3 is CASSQDYNYGYTF. The DNA for the CDR3 is TGTGCCAGCAGCCAAGACTACAACTATGGCTACACCTTC. Full variable domain (outside the CDR3, taken from reference TRBV3-1 and TRBJ1-2): DTAVSQTPKYLVTQMGNDKSIKCEQNLGHDTMYWYKQDSKKFLKIMFSYNNKELIINETVPNRFSPKSPDKAHLNLHINSLELGDSAVYFCASSQDYNYGYTFGSGTRLTVV.